The text below deals with one T cell receptor beta chain. Its antigen remains unidentified. No base-level quality is on record; no much larger clone is a single base apart. TCRbeta CDR3 regions were amplified from genomic DNA using the immunoSEQ Assay, a bias-controlled multiplex PCR. The paper's processing steps were these. Nucleated cell counts per sample were estimated from amplification of reference gene primers within the assay. To quantify the absolute abundance of each unique TCRbeta CDR3 rearrangement, sequence reads were collapsed and filtered. For each sample, productive Simpson clonality was calculated as the square root of Simpson's diversity index across productive rearrangements. Imported from immuneACCESS, the table was reduced by TCRdb to in-frame sequences with V and J called. These copies leave out some clones; in studies compared against another copy, an unresolved V gene accounts for under half, and the cause of the remainder is not known. V and J calls plus clone size are reproduced from that table; the DNA served to infer D and trimming. The sample table records 200,000 to 300,000 clones; 88% of these occur just once. The top ten constitute over 4% of the sample.

As encoded in the germline V gene, CDR1 is MNHEY while CDR2 is SVGAGI. V is pared back by 6 bases and J by 5 bases, with 13 bases lying between the germline termini. The CDR3 measures 14 amino acids from cysteine to phenylalanine. Left in the record is the CDR3 DNA by itself, 42 bases read in frame from the first base. These data belong to a study of blood T cell repertoires in COVID-19 (dated by TCRdb to 2018 to 2021). Describing the broader study: The collaborator samples originated in the United States, Italy and Spain and spanned the acute and convalescent phases of COVID-19. Samples were obtained from the ongoing ImmuneRACE study (first 160 participants) and from about 1,300 subjects provided by 6 global collaborators. The repertoires were released in a freely available public database meant as a resource for research on the immune response to SARS-CoV-2. Deeply sampled blood TCRbeta repertoires from subjects exposed to, actively infected with, or recovered from COVID-19 were included in the dataset. The sample metadata nearly always contained a de-identified subject ID, COVID-19 status, age in years and sex. Where available, HLA class I and class II types were taken from metadata supplied by the sample provider and were not determined by assay-based typing. The material from the prospective study consisted of cDNA or gDNA derived from T cells, B-cell-depleted T cells, or PBMCs. The research as a whole found: The amount of clinical and demographic metadata varied by source and participant and was provided uncurated.

A second Seattle source provided samples from volunteer blood donors who had recovered from COVID-19. Collaborating institutions collected whole blood in K2EDTA tubes following their own protocols. For TCRbeta analysis, collaborators shipped samples in one of three forms: frozen whole blood, isolated PBMCs, or DNA extracted from either of those sample types. The V and J segments used are TRBV6-5 and TRBJ1-4, and perhaps TRBD1 as D gene, on 6 matching bases. The source material was peripheral blood. The TCR originated in a man aged 55-75 years who had recovered from COVID-19. The CDR3 protein is CASSLGGLNEKLFF. The bases are TGTGCCAGCAGCCTGGGGGGGCTCAATGAAAAACTGTTTTTT.